This T cell receptor beta chain came from a study of cytomegalovirus exposure and HLA in healthy donors. The primer mix had 60 Vbeta and 13 Jbeta primers. The method was immunoSEQ multiplex PCR; TCRdb's version includes in-frame clones alone and lacks a portion of them. The sample contains roughly 71,000 clones, over 50% of which appear only once. The CDR3 loop spans 13 amino acids. Germline CDR1 is SGHRS and CDR2 is YFSETQ. V lost 4 bases, J lost 3 bases, and 10 bases lay in between. The sequence was collected from a man aged 30 to 45 in good health and CMV-seronegative. This chain connects TRBV5-1 to TRBJ1-1, with a tentative D call TRBD1 (5 bases). The sequenced sample was PBMCs. This chain's CDR3 is CASSVRGYTEAFF. CDR3 nucleotide sequence: TGCGCCAGCAGCGTCCGGGGGTACACTGAAGCTTTCTTT. Combining the CDR3 with reference TRBV5-1 and TRBJ1-1 gives the whole variable domain KAGVTQTPRYLIKTRGQQVTLSCSPISGHRSVSWYQQTPGQGLQFLFEYFSETQRNKGNFPGRFSGRQFSNSRSEMNVSTLELGDSALYLCASSVRGYTEAFFGQGTRLTVV.